This T cell receptor (beta chain) came from a study of blood T cell repertoires in COVID-19. The protocol was immunoSEQ multiplex PCR, while the TCRdb copy is restricted to in-frame clones and leaves out a portion. The sample consists of 100,000 or so clones, roughly 92% of them appearing once. CDR1 is SGHTA, CDR2 FQGNSA, per germline. V lost 5 bases to trimming and J lost 8 bases, with 15 bases between them. This CDR3 comprises 13 residues. The V call is TRBV7-2, the J call TRBJ1-2; D may be TRBD1 (6 bases). The source of this sequence is a woman in her fifties or sixties with COVID-19, enrolled during active disease. Source material: peripheral blood. In DNA form, the CDR3 reads TGTGCCAGCAGCCCGGGGACACACTTCGGCTACACCTTC. It is translated as CASSPGTHFGYTF. Full variable domain (remainder filled in from reference TRBV7-2 and TRBJ1-2): GAGVSQSPSNKVTEKGKDVELRCDPISGHTALYWYRQSLGQGLEFLIYFQGNSAPDKSGLPSDRFSAERTGGSVSTLTIQRTQQEDSAVYLCASSPGTHFGYTFGSGTRLTVV.